One and the same sample provided the 13 T cell receptor beta chains below, sequenced in a study of low-dose radiotherapy and immunotherapy resistance in tumors. Covering alpha and beta chains, TRAV- and TRBV-specific primers were used for the first-strand cDNA. With a constant-region primer and a V-primer adapter, TCRs were subjected to about 20 PCR cycles of amplification. Each CDR3 protein gets one entry after TCRdb re-called the reads with MiXCR. The sample shows tens of thousands of distinct CDR3 sequences, around a third of them seen only once. Noted time point: before trial treatment. This material consisted of PBMCs, taken before treatment. These receptors were taken from a male donor with gallbladder cancer.

There are many counts of this clonotype. The chain links TRBV20-1 to TRBJ1-5; D ambiguous. Trimming removed 6 bases from V and 0 bases from J, with 9 bases in between. Germline V lookup: CDR1 DFQATT, CDR2 SNEGSKA (reference sequence). This CDR3 is 13 amino acids long. The CDR3 DNA is TGCAGTGCCCGGGTAGATAGCAATCAGCCCCAGCATTTT. It specifies CSARVDSNQPQHF.

Comment on this clonotype: Only one base separates this from a far larger clonotype, so it likely reflects a read error. The chain combines TRBV4-1 with TRBJ2-1; 9 nucleotides align to TRBD2. CDR3 size: 17 residues. V shed 3 bases, J shed 13 bases, and the junction held 19 bases outside the gene matches. Per germline, CDR1 MGHRA and CDR2 YSYEKL. CDR3 coding DNA: TGCGCCAGCAGCCAGAAAAATCTAGCGGGGAGCCAAGAGACCCAGTTCTTC. This translates into CASSQKNLAGSQETQFF.

V and J are TRBV7-3 and TRBJ1-6, with D possibly TRBD1 on 5 matching bases. The ends were cut back, 5 bases at V and 7 bases at J, with 15 bases in the middle. There are 15 residues in the CDR3. Germline CDR1 and CDR2: SGHTA and FQGTGA. The DNA of the CDR3 is TGTGCCAGCAGCCCCTCGGCTGGACAAAATTCACCCCTCCACTTT. Its translation is CASSPSAGQNSPLHF. Variable domain in full (rest from reference TRBV7-3 and TRBJ1-6): GAGVSQTPSNKVTEKGKYVELRCDPISGHTALYWYRQSLGQGPEFLIYFQGTGAADDSGLPNDRFFAVRPEGSVSTLKIQRTERGDSAVYLCASSPSAGQNSPLHFGNGTRLTVT.

This clonotype is medium-sized. The chain carries TRBV10-3 and TRBJ2-2, with D possibly matching TRBD2 (5 bases). The germline V and J ends were trimmed by 3 bases and 5 bases, with 10 bases remaining between them. This CDR3 is 14 amino acids long. Germline CDR1 ENHRY, CDR2 SYGVKD. CDR3 in DNA: TGTGCCATCAGTGACGGCAGGACTACCGGGGAGCTGTTTTTT. Its translation is CAISDGRTTGELFF.

The genes are TRBV12-3 or TRBV12-4 and TRBJ1-5, with 10 bases lining up with TRBD1. V was clipped by 6 bases and J by 5 bases; unmatched bases: 1. This CDR3 spans 13 amino acids. The CDR3 spells CASRGTGDQPQHF. The CDR3 DNA reads as TGTGCCAGCAGGGGGACAGGGGATCAGCCCCAGCATTTT.

This clonotype has ten or more counts. The gene calls are TRBV28 and TRBJ1-1; the D is unclear. The germline V gene has CDR1 MDHEN and CDR2 SYDVKM. V was trimmed by 2 bases and J by 1 base, leaving 8 bases between them. The CDR3 covers 14 residues. The CDR3 loop reads CASSLAVENTEAFF. CDR3 nucleotide sequence: TGTGCCAGCAGTTTAGCGGTGGAGAACACTGAAGCTTTCTTT.

This chain links TRBV6-6 with TRBJ2-7, with a possible D match to TRBD1 (5 bases). CDR1 MNHNY and CDR2 SVGAGI come from the germline V gene (reference sequence). The CDR3 spans 13 residues. V dropped 0 bases and J dropped 6 bases, with 9 bases sitting between them. The DNA for the CDR3 is TGTGCCAGCAGTTACTCGAGACAGTTCGAGCAGTACTTC. It specifies CASSYSRQFEQYF.

There are a few counts of this clonotype. As DNA, the CDR3 is TGTGCCAGCAGTTTAGTGGGGGGCACTGAAGCTTTCTTT. Translating gives CASSLVGGTEAFF. The chain carries TRBV28 and TRBJ1-1, with a tentative D call TRBD1 (5 bases). V lost 2 bases, J lost 4 bases, and 8 bases lay in between. From germline, CDR1 is MDHEN and CDR2 SYDVKM. The CDR3 runs 13 residues.

This clonotype has ten or more counts. The chain is built from TRBV5-1 and TRBJ2-1, with D uncertain. Trimming removed 4 bases at V and 0 bases at J, with 5 bases between. Germline CDR1 SGHRS, CDR2 YFSETQ. The CDR3 is 13 amino acids. The CDR3 region is CASSHTSYNEQFF. The CDR3 DNA sequence: TGCGCCAGCAGCCACACCTCCTACAATGAGCAGTTCTTC.

This clonotype was seen many times. This chain joins TRBV5-4 and TRBJ2-1; 7 bases agree with TRBD2. Germline V lookup: CDR1 SGHNT, CDR2 YYREEE (reference sequence). V lost 4 bases to trimming and J lost 7 bases; unmatched junction nucleotides: 11. There are 15 residues in the CDR3. The DNA of the CDR3 is TGTGCCAGCAGCACAGCGGGATATCTTTCAAATGAGCAGTTCTTC. Amino acid sequence: CASSTAGYLSNEQFF.

This clonotype was seen many times. The rearrangement links TRBV30 to TRBJ1-3, with D tentatively TRBD1 (6 bases). Per germline, CDR1 GTSNPN and CDR2 SVGIG (reference sequence). The ends were cut back, 4 bases at V and 0 bases at J, with 13 bases in the middle. This CDR3 is 15 amino acids long. CDR3: CAWKGQLYSGNTIYF. Here the CDR3 DNA reads TGTGCCTGGAAAGGACAGCTTTACTCTGGAAACACCATATATTTT.

By sample share, this clonotype is medium-sized. The rearrangement joins TRBV5-1 to TRBJ2-1; 8 bases fit TRBD2. Germline assignment: CDR1 SGHRS and CDR2 YFSETQ. The CDR3 runs to 15 residues. Losses at the gene ends were 4 bases for V and 5 bases for J; bases not matched to a gene: 8. In nucleotides, the CDR3 is TGCGCCAGCAGCGGCCCGGGCGGGAGGAACAATGAGCAGTTCTTC. Amino acids: CASSGPGGRNNEQFF.

This clonotype was observed many times. The genes are TRBV5-6 and TRBJ2-2; maybe TRBD1 (6 bases). The CDR3 runs 13 residues. From germline, CDR1 is SGHDT and CDR2 YYEEEE. V lost 3 bases, J lost 5 bases, and 8 bases lay in between. The CDR3 is CASSWQGTGELFF. CDR3 bases: TGTGCCAGCAGCTGGCAGGGGACCGGGGAGCTGTTTTTT.